The 3 T cell receptor beta chains listed next were all sequenced from one sample in a study of regulatory T cells in long-lasting Graves disease. CDR3 regions were amplified by Arm-PCR using iRepertoire HTBI primers to build TCR beta libraries. TCRdb reprocessed the multiplex PCR reads via MiXCR and lists one record per CDR3 protein. Seen here are about 290,000 distinct CDR3 sequences, around 21% observed once, and the top ten hold more than 50%. Stated time point: persistent/refractory GD, antithyroid drugs over 5 years with positive TRAb. TCR sequences were obtained from RNA taken from PBMCs. The specimen was peripheral blood mononuclear cells (PBMCs), collected when the disease was refractory, from a patient treated with antithyroid drugs. These receptors all come from a female donor with Graves disease.

This clonotype was seen many times. The chain recombines TRBV7-2 with TRBJ2-2; no reliable D call. Germline V gene lookup returns CDR1 SGHTA and CDR2 FQGNSA. V was cut by 3 bases and J by 5 bases, with 16 bases left in between. CDR3 size: 16 residues. CDR3 in amino acids: CASSFGNRWLTGELFF. The CDR3 DNA sequence: TGTGCCAGCAGCTTTGGGAACAGATGGTTAACCGGGGAGCTGTTTTTT.

This clonotype was recorded a few times. V gene TRBV28 combines with J gene TRBJ1-1; 7 nucleotides align to TRBD1. CDR1 and CDR2 from the germline V gene are MDHEN and SYDVKM. There are 14 residues in the CDR3. Trimming cost V 2 bases and J 1 base; bases outside gene matches: 1. CDR3 DNA sequence: TGTGCCAGCAGTTTAAGGGGGCCGAACACTGAAGCTTTCTTT. Translating it yields CASSLRGPNTEAFF.

This clonotype was detected many times. The chain employs TRBV28 and TRBJ1-5, with a possible D match to TRBD1 (5 bases). The CDR3 loop spans 13 amino acids. Germline CDR1 is MDHEN and CDR2 is SYDVKM. Trimming removed 6 bases from V and 3 bases from J, with 9 bases in between. CDR3 amino acids: CASSRAYNQPQHF. As DNA, the CDR3 is TGTGCCAGCAGCAGGGCTTACAATCAGCCCCAGCATTTT.